Below, 8 T cell receptor beta chains from the same sample are listed, as sequenced in a study of cytomegalovirus exposure and HLA in healthy donors. TCRdb's table, derived via immunoSEQ multiplex PCR, lists solely in-frame clones and lacks some. The repertoire holds about 150,000 clones, with about 88% as singletons. Input material: PBMCs. The source is a woman aged 18-29 years in good health and CMV-seropositive.

The chain joins TRBV6-5 to TRBJ2-5; 11 bases match TRBD1. The CDR3 extends over 14 amino acids. Trimming took 6 bases from V and 5 from J; bases not matched to a gene: 5. Per the germline V gene, CDR1 is MNHEY and CDR2 is SVGAGI. This CDR3 reads CASRGQGATETQYF. The CDR3 nucleotides are TGTGCCAGCAGAGGACAGGGGGCCACGGAGACCCAGTACTTC.

This chain connects TRBV30 to TRBJ2-4; the D gene is possibly TRBD2 (6 bases). V lost 0 bases and J 3 bases, leaving 12 bases between the germline ends. This CDR3 comprises 15 residues. Germline CDR1 reads GTSNPN; CDR2 reads SVGIG (reference sequence). CDR3 region: CAWSVGGGGKNIQYF. DNA for the CDR3: TGTGCCTGGAGTGTGGGGGGAGGCGGCAAAAACATTCAGTACTTC.

The J gene is TRBJ2-5, the V gene TRBV7-5; TRBD1 reflects the table's D call only, with no check against the DNA. TRBV7-5 is a pseudogene. The CDR3 consists of 17 residues. The CDR3 DNA sequence: TGTGCCAGAAGCTTAGTCCTGGGACAGGGGGAGACAGAGACCCAGTACTTC. This gives the protein CARSLVLGQGETETQYF.

The rearrangement joins TRBV4-3 to TRBJ2-1; D is ambiguous. Germline loops: CDR1 LGHNA, CDR2 YSLEER. The ends were cut back, 4 bases at V and 10 bases at J, with 17 bases in the middle. The CDR3 length is 14 residues. CDR3 in DNA: TGCGCCAGCAGCCGTCTAGAAGACTTTGTGGAGCAGTTCTTC. It is translated as CASSRLEDFVEQFF.

The chain links TRBV6-6 to TRBJ1-3, with TRBD1 matching over 8 bases. Germline loops: CDR1 MNHNY, CDR2 SVGAGI (reference sequence). The CDR3 loop spans 16 amino acids. With V trimmed by 4 bases and J by 0 bases, 5 bases remained unmatched. In DNA, the CDR3 is TGTGCCAGCAGTTTCGGACAGGGCGACTCTGGAAACACCATATATTTT. This codes for CASSFGQGDSGNTIYF.

The V and J genes are TRBV29-1 and TRBJ1-2; 9 nucleotides align to TRBD1. This CDR3 comprises 12 residues. Germline CDR1 and CDR2: SQVTM and ANQGSEA. V was clipped by 7 bases and J by 8 bases; unmatched bases: 8. In nucleotides, the CDR3 is TGCAGCGCCGGGACAGGGATTGACGGCTACACCTTC. Encoded protein: CSAGTGIDGYTF.

The chain carries TRBV9 and TRBJ2-3; weak D call: TRBD2 (7 bases). The CDR3 is 18 residues long. Trimming shortened V by 2 bases and J by 4 bases, and 23 bases separated the two germline ends. In germline, CDR1 is SGDLS, CDR2 YYNGEE. CDR3 DNA: TGTGCCAGCAGCGTTACCGGCGGGGGCACCGCAATAGCAGATACGCAGTATTTT. Protein product: CASSVTGGGTAIADTQYF. Drawing the rest from reference TRBV9 and TRBJ2-3, the complete variable domain is DSGVTQTPKHLITATGQRVTLRCSPRSGDLSVYWYQQSLDQGLQFLIQYYNGEERAKGNILERFSAQQFPDLHSELNLSSLELGDSALYFCASSVTGGGTAIADTQYFGPGTRLTVL.

The J gene is TRBJ1-4, the V gene TRBV25-1; 7 bases agree with TRBD1. The CDR3 is 14 residues long. Per the germline V gene, CDR1 is MGHDK and CDR2 is SYGVNS. Losses at the gene ends were 7 bases for V and 11 bases for J; bases not matched to a gene: 13. The CDR3 spells CASNLRQGNRKLFF. In DNA, the CDR3 is TGTGCCAGCAATCTTCGACAGGGCAATCGGAAACTGTTTTTT.